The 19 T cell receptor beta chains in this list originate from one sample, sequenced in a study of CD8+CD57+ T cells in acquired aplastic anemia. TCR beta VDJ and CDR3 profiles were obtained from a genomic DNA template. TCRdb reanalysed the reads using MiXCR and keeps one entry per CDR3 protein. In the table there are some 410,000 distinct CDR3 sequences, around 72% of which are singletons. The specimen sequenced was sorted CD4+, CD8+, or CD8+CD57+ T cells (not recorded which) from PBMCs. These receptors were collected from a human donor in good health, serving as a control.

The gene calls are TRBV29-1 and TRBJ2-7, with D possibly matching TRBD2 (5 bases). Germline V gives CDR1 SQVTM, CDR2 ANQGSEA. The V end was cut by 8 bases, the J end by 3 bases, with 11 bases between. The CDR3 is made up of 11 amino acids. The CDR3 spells CSSPEDYEQYF. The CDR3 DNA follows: TGCAGCTCCCCGGAGGACTACGAGCAGTACTTC.

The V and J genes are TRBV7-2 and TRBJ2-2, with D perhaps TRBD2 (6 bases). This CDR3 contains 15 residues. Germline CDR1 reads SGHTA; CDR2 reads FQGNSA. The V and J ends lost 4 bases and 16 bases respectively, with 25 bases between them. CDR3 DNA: TGTGCCAGCAGCTGGTCGGGCGGGGACTGGGGCCTTAGGTTTTTT. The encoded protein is CASSWSGGDWGLRFF.

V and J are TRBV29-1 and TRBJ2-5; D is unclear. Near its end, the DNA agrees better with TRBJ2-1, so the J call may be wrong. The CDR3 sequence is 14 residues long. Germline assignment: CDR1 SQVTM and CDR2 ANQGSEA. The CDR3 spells CSVEYAAIYNEQFF. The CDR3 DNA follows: TGCAGCGTTGAGTATGCGGCAATCTACAATGAGCAGTTCTTC.

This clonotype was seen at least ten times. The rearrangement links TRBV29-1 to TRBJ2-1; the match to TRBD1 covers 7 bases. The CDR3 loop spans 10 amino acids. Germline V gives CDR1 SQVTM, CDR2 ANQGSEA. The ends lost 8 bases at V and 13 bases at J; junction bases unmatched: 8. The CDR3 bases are TGCAGCTCGCGGACAGGTAAACAGTTCTTC. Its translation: CSSRTGKQFF.

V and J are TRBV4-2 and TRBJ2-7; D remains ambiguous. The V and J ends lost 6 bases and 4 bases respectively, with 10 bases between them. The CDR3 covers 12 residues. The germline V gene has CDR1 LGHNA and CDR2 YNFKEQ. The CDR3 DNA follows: TGTGCCAGCAGTCCGAGCAGGTACGAGCAGTACTTC. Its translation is CASSPSRYEQYF.

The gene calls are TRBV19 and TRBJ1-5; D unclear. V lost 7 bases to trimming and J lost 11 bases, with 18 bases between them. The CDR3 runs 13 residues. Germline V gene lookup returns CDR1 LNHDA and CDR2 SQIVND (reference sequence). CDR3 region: CASTQAGSKAQHF. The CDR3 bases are TGTGCCAGTACCCAGGCCGGGTCGAAGGCCCAGCATTTT.

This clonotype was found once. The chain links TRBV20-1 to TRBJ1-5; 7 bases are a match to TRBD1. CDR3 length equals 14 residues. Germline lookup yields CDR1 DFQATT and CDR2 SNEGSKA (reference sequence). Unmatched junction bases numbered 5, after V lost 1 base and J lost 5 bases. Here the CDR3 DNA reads TGCAGTGCTAGAGGACAGGGAGGGGATCAGCCCCAGCATTTT. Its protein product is CSARGQGGDQPQHF.

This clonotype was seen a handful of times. CDR3 loop: CASSQPDRRQGSYTF. CDR3 bases: TGTGCCAGCAGCCAACCGGACAGGCGTCAGGGAAGCTACACCTTC. The chain couples TRBV6-5 to TRBJ1-2, with 7 bases fitting TRBD1. The CDR3 length is 15 residues. Germline-derived CDR1 and CDR2 are MNHEY and SVGAGI. Unmatched junction bases numbered 16, after V lost 6 bases and J lost 9 bases.

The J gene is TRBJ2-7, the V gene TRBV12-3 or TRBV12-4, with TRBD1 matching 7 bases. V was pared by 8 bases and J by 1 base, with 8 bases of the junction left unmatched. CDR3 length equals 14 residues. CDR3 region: CASGTRDSSYEQYF. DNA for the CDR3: TGTGCCAGCGGTACCCGGGACAGTTCCTACGAGCAGTACTTC.

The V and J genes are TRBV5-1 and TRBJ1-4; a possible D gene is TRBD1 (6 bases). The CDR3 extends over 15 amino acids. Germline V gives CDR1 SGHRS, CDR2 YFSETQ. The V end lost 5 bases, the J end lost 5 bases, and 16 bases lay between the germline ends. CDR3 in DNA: TGCGCCAGCAGGGACAGCACCACTATGAATGAAAAACTGTTTTTT. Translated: CASRDSTTMNEKLFF.

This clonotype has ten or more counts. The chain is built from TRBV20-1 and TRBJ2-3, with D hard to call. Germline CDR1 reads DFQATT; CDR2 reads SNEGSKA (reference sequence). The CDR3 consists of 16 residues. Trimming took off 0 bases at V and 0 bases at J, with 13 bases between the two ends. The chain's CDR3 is CSARDRSRLSTDTQYF. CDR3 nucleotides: TGCAGTGCTAGAGATAGGTCCAGGCTAAGCACAGATACGCAGTATTTT.

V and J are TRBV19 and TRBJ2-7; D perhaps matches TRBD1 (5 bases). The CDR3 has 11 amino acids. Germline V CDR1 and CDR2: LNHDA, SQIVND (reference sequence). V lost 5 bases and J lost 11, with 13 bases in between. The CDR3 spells CASSEGEGEYF. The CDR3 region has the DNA TGTGCCAGTAGTGAAGGGGAAGGGGAGTACTTC.

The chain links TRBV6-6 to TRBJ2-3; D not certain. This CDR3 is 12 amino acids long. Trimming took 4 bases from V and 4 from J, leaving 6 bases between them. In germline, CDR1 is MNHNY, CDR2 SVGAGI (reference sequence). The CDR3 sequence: CASSFEADTQYF. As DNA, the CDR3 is TGTGCCAGCAGTTTTGAGGCAGATACGCAGTATTTT.

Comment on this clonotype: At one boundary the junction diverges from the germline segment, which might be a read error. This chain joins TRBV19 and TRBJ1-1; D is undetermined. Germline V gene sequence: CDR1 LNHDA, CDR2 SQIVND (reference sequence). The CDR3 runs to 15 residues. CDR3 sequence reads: CASRREGRGKSAPSF. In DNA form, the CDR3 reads TGTGCCAGTAGAAGAGAGGGTAGAGGAAAATCAGCCCCATCATTT.

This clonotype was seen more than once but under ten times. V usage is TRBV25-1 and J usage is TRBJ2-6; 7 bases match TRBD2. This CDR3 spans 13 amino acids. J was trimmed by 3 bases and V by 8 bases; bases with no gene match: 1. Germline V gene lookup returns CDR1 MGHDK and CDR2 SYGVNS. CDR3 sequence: CASRGVGANVLTF. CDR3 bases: TGTGCCAGCCGGGGGGTTGGGGCCAACGTCCTGACTTTC.

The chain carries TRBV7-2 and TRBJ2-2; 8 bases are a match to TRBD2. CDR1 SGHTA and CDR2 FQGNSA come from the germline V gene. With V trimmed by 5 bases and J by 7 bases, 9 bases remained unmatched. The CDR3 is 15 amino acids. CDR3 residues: CASSVTGGLGGELFF. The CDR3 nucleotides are TGTGCCAGCAGCGTTACGGGGGGGCTAGGCGGGGAGCTGTTTTTT.

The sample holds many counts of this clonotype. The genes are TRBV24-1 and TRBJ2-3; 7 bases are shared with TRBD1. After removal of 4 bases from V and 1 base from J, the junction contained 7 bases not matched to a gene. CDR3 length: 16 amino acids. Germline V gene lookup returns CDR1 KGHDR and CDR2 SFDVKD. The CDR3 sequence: CATSDPGQGGTDTQYF. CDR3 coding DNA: TGTGCCACCAGTGACCCCGGGCAGGGGGGCACAGATACGCAGTATTTT.

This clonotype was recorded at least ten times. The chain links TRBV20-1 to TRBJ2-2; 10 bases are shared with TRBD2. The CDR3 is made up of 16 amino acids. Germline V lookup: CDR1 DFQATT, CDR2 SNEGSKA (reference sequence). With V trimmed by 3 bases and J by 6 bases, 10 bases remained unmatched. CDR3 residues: CSARSSFSGGSGELFF. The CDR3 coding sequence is TGCAGTGCTAGGTCTAGCTTTAGCGGGGGGTCCGGGGAGCTGTTTTTT.

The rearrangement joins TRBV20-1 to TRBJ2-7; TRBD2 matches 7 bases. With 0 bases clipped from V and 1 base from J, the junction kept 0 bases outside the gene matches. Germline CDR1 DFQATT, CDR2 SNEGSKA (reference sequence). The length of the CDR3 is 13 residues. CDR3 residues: CSAREGGSYEQYF. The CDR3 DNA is TGCAGTGCTAGAGAGGGGGGGTCCTACGAGCAGTACTTC.